This T cell receptor (beta chain) was retrieved from a study of type 1 regulatory T cells. Across the study: T-allo10 is a Tr1-enriched, alloantigen-specific CD4 T cell product made in vitro.

TCRdb fed the reads into MiXCR, producing one record per CDR3 protein. This table holds more than 20,000 distinct CDR3 sequences, approximately 77% found once. Germline lookup yields CDR1 SGHTA and CDR2 FQGNSA. Trimming stripped 5 bases from V and 5 bases from J, with 18 bases between. This CDR3 comprises 16 residues. In regard to this clonotype: Its antigen is not identified.

Graft donor-derived T-allo10 cells were described as host-alloantigen-specific, anergic, and alloantigen-specifically suppressive. The origin of this receptor is a human donor in good health. This chain joins TRBV7-2 and TRBJ2-2; D unclear. Sequencing was performed on cultured T cells, either the whole culture or a sorted T cell fraction (not recorded which). Regarding subset: Tr1-enriched cell product generated in vitro against host alloantigens. The CDR3 DNA is TGTGCCAGCAGCCCTCCCGGATTCCTGGGAACCGGGGAGCTGTTTTTT. This gives the protein CASSPPGFLGTGELFF.